The clone carrying this T cell receptor (beta chain) was detected once. Authors' analysis steps: For nucleated cells, counts were estimated from reference gene primer amplification. The method was immunoSEQ multiplex PCR; TCRdb's version includes in-frame clones alone and lacks a portion of them. V, J and clone size were drawn from that table, and D and trimming were deduced from the DNA. The table has some 190,000 clones, 84% seen once. The data were obtained in a study of blood T cell repertoires in COVID-19. Study-wide background: PBMCs, B-cell-depleted T cells, or T cells provided the cDNA or gDNA that made up the material.

Per germline, CDR1 MGHRA and CDR2 YSYEKL. The CDR3 extends over 12 amino acids. The germline V and J ends were trimmed by 8 bases and 8 bases, with 15 bases remaining between them. The V call is TRBV4-1, the J call TRBJ1-2; D ambiguous. This TCR derives from a young woman who had been exposed to COVID-19. Sequences were obtained from PBMCs or T cells enriched from blood (not recorded which). The CDR3 loop reads CASGPVGHGYTF. CDR3 DNA: TGCGCCAGCGGGCCGGTCGGTCACGGCTACACCTTC.